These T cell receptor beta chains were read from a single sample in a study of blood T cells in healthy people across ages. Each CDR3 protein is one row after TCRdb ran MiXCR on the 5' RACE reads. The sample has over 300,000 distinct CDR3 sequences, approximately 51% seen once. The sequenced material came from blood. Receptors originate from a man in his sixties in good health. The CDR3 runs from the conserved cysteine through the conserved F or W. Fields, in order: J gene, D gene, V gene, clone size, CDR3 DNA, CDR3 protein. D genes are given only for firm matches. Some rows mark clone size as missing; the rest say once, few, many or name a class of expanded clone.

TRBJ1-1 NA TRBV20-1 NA TGCAGTGCTAGCGGGATGATGAACACTGAAGCTTTCTTT CSASGMMNTEAFF
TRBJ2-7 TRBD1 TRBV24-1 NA TGTGCCACCAGTGATGGCGGGACAGGGGGTAACGAGCAGTACTTC CATSDGGTGGNEQYF
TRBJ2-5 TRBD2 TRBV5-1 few TGCGCCAGCAGCTTTTCCAGCGGGATGATTAGTCAAGAGACCCAGTACTTC CASSFSSGMISQETQYF
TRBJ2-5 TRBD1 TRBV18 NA TGTGCCAGCTCACCACAGACAGGGTTGGAGACCCAGTACTTC CASSPQTGLETQYF
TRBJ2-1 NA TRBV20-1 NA TGCAGTAAAATTAGCGGCAGCTCCTACAATGAGCAGTTCTTC CSKISGSSYNEQFF
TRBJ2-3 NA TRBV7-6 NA TGTGCCAGCAGCTACACAGGGATGACAGATACGCAGTATTTT CASSYTGMTDTQYF
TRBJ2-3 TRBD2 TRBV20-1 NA TGCAGTGCTAGTCCCCTGACTAGCGGGGGCACAGATACGCAGTATTTT CSASPLTSGGTDTQYF
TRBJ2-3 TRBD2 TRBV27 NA TGTGCCAGCAGCCCTAGCGGGGGGCTTTTCGATACGCAGTATTTT CASSPSGGLFDTQYF
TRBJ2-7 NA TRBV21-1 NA TGTGCCAGCAGCAAAATAGAGGGATACGAGCAGTACTTC CASSKIEGYEQYF
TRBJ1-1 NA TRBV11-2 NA TGTGCCAGCAGCTTACGTCGGCGGAACACTGAAGCTTTCTTT CASSLRRRNTEAFF
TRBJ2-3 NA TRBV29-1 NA TGCAGCGTTGTTCCTTACCCCACAGATACGCAGTATTTT CSVVPYPTDTQYF
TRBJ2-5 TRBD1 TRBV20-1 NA TGCAGTGAAAAAACAGGGGGCGCGGAGACCCAGTACTTC CSEKTGGAETQYF
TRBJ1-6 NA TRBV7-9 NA TGTGCCAGCAACGGATGGGGGGAAGCACCCCTCCACTTT CASNGWGEAPLHF
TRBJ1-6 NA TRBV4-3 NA TGCGCCAGCAGCCAAGGGCCCGTCGTGGCACCCCTCCACTTT CASSQGPVVAPLHF
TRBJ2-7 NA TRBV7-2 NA TGTGCCAGCAGCTTAACCAGGTCCTCCTACGAGCAGTACTTC CASSLTRSSYEQYF
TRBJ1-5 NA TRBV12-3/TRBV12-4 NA TGTGCCAGCAGTTTAGGCCTGGAGAAACAGCCCCAGCATTTT CASSLGLEKQPQHF
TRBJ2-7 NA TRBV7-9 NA TGTGCCAGCAGCCTAAGTCTGACGGACTACGAGCAGTACTTC CASSLSLTDYEQYF
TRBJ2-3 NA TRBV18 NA TGTGCCAGCCTACTCGGGGGAGATCCCACAGATACGCAGTATTTT CASLLGGDPTDTQYF
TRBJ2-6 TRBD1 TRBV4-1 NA TGCGCCAGCAGCCAAGTCCAGGGGACAGGGGGCTCCTCTGGGGCCAACGTCCTGACTTTC CASSQVQGTGGSSGANVLTF
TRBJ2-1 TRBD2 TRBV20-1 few TGCAGTGCCAGCAGCGGGGCAAGCTCCTACAATGAGCAGTTCTTC CSASSGASSYNEQFF
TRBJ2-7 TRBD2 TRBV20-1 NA TGCAGTGCCCAACGGGGGGACTACGAGCAGTACTTC CSAQRGDYEQYF
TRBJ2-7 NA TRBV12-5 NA TGTGCTAGTGCCGCCCTGGGGATGCAGCAGTACTTC CASAALGMQQYF
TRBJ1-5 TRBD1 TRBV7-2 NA TGTGCCAGCAGCTTGCAACAGGGGGCCAATCAGCCCCAGCATTTT CASSLQQGANQPQHF
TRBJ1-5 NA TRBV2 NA TGTGCCAGCAGTGAATTGGCTAGCAATCAGCCCCAGCATTTT CASSELASNQPQHF
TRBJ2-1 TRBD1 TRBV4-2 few TGTGCCAGCAGTCTCCGGGACAGGGGAATCAATGAGCAGTTCTTC CASSLRDRGINEQFF
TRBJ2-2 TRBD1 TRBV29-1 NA TGCAGCGTTAGTTCTGGGACAGGGACGAACACCGGGGAGCTGTTTTTT CSVSSGTGTNTGELFF
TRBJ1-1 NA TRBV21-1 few TGTGCCAGCAGCACCTCACAGGGGGCAGAGACGACTGAAGCTTTCTTT CASSTSQGAETTEAFF
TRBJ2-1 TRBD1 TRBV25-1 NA TGTGCCAGCAGTCCCCCCGGGACAGTTTACAATGAGCAGTTCTTC CASSPPGTVYNEQFF
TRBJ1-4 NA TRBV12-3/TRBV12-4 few TGTGCCAGCACTGAATTAAGGGGTCCCACAACTAATGAAAAACTGTTTTTT CASTELRGPTTNEKLFF
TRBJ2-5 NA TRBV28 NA TGTGCCAGCACTTCTCACGATCCTAGGGCGTCGAACAGGAACAAGGAGACCCAGTACTTC CASTSHDPRASNRNKETQYF
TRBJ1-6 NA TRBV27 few TGTGCCAGCAGTAGTTTTCCCAGCTCACCCCTCCACTTT CASSSFPSSPLHF
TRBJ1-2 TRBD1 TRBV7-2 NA TGTGCTAGCAGCCACCGGACAGGGCTGGATGGTGGCTACACCTTC CASSHRTGLDGGYTF
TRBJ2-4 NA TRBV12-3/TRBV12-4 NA TGTGCCAGCAGTTTAGCGACGGGTAGAATTCAGTACTTT CASSLATGRIQYF
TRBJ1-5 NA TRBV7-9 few TGTGCCAGCAGCTTACAGCCAAATCAGCCCCAGCATTTT CASSLQPNQPQHF
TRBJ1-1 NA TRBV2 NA TGTGCCTCTGGCAGGGCCAGGAACACTGAAGCTTTCTTT CASGRARNTEAFF
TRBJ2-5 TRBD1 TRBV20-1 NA TGCAGTGCCCCGCGCAGGGGGAGTCCCGTCCAAGAGACCCAGTACTTC CSAPRRGSPVQETQYF
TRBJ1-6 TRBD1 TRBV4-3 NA TGCGCCAGCAGCCAAGATCCGGACAGGGGGAGATCACCCCTCCACTTT CASSQDPDRGRSPLHF